One sample yielded the 25 T cell receptor beta chains listed below, sequenced in a study of blood T cell repertoires in COVID-19. Clones were sequenced by immunoSEQ multiplex PCR, and TCRdb holds only the in-frame ones, with some missing. The repertoire holds approximately 360,000 clones, with roughly 90% as singletons. Sequencing was performed on PBMCs or T cells enriched from blood (not recorded which). The receptors were sampled from a woman aged 25 to 39 with acute COVID-19.

V is TRBV19 and J is TRBJ1-5; TRBD1 matches 9 bases. Trimming took 9 bases from V and 4 from J; bases not matched to a gene: 13. Looked up from germline, CDR1 is LNHDA and CDR2 is SQIVND (reference sequence). The CDR3 is 16 amino acids. The DNA for the CDR3 is TGTGCCAGCCGGTCCGGGACAGGGACATTAAATCAGCCCCAGCATTTT. Residues: CASRSGTGTLNQPQHF.

This clone was found many times. This chain uses TRBV6-5 with TRBJ2-7, with TRBD1 as a possible D gene (5 bases). The germline V gene has CDR1 MNHEY and CDR2 SVGAGI. Trimming took 2 bases from V and 8 from J, leaving 10 bases between them. CDR3 length: 12 amino acids. The DNA of the CDR3 is TGTGCCAGCAGTTACCCTGGGGCGAAGCAGTACTTC. Its protein is CASSYPGAKQYF.

The chain is built from TRBV30 and TRBJ1-2; D is uncertain. Germline V lookup: CDR1 GTSNPN, CDR2 SVGIG (reference sequence). V was trimmed by 3 bases and J by 7 bases, leaving 15 bases between them. This CDR3 has 13 amino acids. The CDR3 sequence: CAWRHSGVGGYTF. CDR3 nucleotides: TGTGCCTGGAGGCATAGCGGGGTTGGTGGCTACACCTTC.

CDR3 DNA: TGTGCCAGTAAATCGGGACAGGGGGACTTTGGCTACACCTTC. Its protein product is CASKSGQGDFGYTF. This rearrangement joins TRBV19 to TRBJ1-2; the match to TRBD1 covers 11 bases. Germline CDR1 reads LNHDA; CDR2 reads SQIVND (reference sequence). There are 14 residues in the CDR3. V lost 7 bases and J lost 7; bases outside the gene matches: 8.

The J gene is TRBJ2-1, the V gene TRBV6-2 or TRBV6-3; TRBD2 aligns across 9 bases. V dropped 5 bases and J dropped 0; count of bases not matched to a gene: 8. This CDR3 spans 17 amino acids. Germline V gene lookup returns CDR1 MNHEY and CDR2 SVGEGT. The CDR3 DNA sequence: TGTGCCAGCAGTCCCGGACTAGCGAGGAGCTCCTACAATGAGCAGTTCTTC. This encodes CASSPGLARSSYNEQFF.

This chain connects TRBV25-1 to TRBJ2-7; a possible D gene is TRBD2 (6 bases). The CDR3 is 13 amino acids. Germline V gene lookup returns CDR1 MGHDK and CDR2 SYGVNS. V lost 0 bases and J 7 bases, leaving 10 bases between the germline ends. The CDR3 nucleotides read TGTGCCAGCAGTGAATATGGGGGGAGGGAGCAGTACTTC. Its translation is CASSEYGGREQYF.

CDR3 in amino acids: CASSVRGGAADTQYF. CDR3 in DNA: TGTGCCAGCAGCGTACGCGGGGGGGCCGCAGATACGCAGTATTTT. The J gene is TRBJ2-3, the V gene TRBV9, with 9 bases identical to TRBD2. The CDR3 has 15 amino acids. With 1 base clipped from V and 4 bases from J, the junction kept 4 bases outside the gene matches. Germline V gene sequence: CDR1 SGDLS, CDR2 YYNGEE.

CDR3 in DNA: TGTGCCAGCAGCTCTACAGGGGGAGGCGAGCAGTACTTC. This encodes CASSSTGGGEQYF. V gene TRBV5-4 combines with J gene TRBJ2-7; 8 positions match TRBD1. V lost 3 bases to trimming and J lost 6 bases; unmatched junction nucleotides: 5. The germline CDR1 and CDR2 sequences are SGHNT and YYREEE (reference sequence). This CDR3 region has 13 residues.

The chain carries TRBV27 and TRBJ1-4, with a tentative D call TRBD1 (5 bases). V was pared by 7 bases and J by 6 bases, with 12 bases between. The CDR3 length is 13 residues. Germline V gene data show CDR1 as MNHEY and CDR2 as SMNVEV (reference sequence). In DNA form, the CDR3 reads TGTGCCAGCAAAGGGGCGCGTTATGAAAAACTGTTTTTT. It translates to CASKGARYEKLFF.

This clone was counted only a few times. The chain uses TRBV6-5 and TRBJ1-2; D remains ambiguous. The V and J ends lost 2 bases and 2 bases respectively, with 3 bases between them. CDR1 is MNHEY, CDR2 SVGAGI, per germline. The CDR3 totals 12 residues. Here the CDR3 reads CASSYGNYGYTF. As DNA, the CDR3 is TGTGCCAGCAGTTACGGCAACTATGGCTACACCTTC.

The V call is TRBV29-1, the J call TRBJ1-1, with 9 bases matching TRBD1. Germline lookup yields CDR1 SQVTM and CDR2 ANQGSEA. V was clipped by 6 bases and J by 5 bases; unmatched bases: 4. The CDR3 is 12 amino acids. In DNA, the CDR3 is TGCAGCGTACAGGGGGCGAGGACTGAAGCTTTCTTT. It specifies CSVQGARTEAFF.

The chain is built from TRBV10-1 and TRBJ2-3; D perhaps matches TRBD1 (6 bases). This CDR3 contains 12 residues. The germline V gene encodes CDR1 WNHNN and CDR2 SYGVQD (reference sequence). Trimming took 4 bases from V and 6 from J, leaving 8 bases between them. In DNA form, the CDR3 reads TGCGCCAGCAGTGGGCAGGGGGATACGCAGTATTTT. As protein: CASSGQGDTQYF.

This clone has a single count. The V call is TRBV6-2 or TRBV6-3, the J call TRBJ2-7; D remains ambiguous. Germline V lookup: CDR1 MNHEY, CDR2 SVGEGT. This CDR3 has 13 residues. Between the trimmed V and J ends, which lost 6 bases and 3 bases, there was a span of 12 bases. The CDR3 loop reads CASSRPDNYEQYF. Here the CDR3 DNA reads TGTGCCAGCAGCCGCCCAGACAACTACGAGCAGTACTTC.

The V call is TRBV10-3, the J call TRBJ1-1; TRBD1 matches 7 bases. From germline, CDR1 is ENHRY and CDR2 SYGVKD. Trimming removed 6 bases from V and 4 bases from J; junction bases left unmatched: 11. CDR3 length: 15 amino acids. The CDR3: CAIRVTGYSTTEAFF. The DNA of the CDR3 is TGTGCCATCAGGGTGACAGGGTACTCGACCACTGAAGCTTTCTTT.

V and J are TRBV4-2 and TRBJ1-6, with TRBD1 matching over 8 bases. Germline CDR1 and CDR2: LGHNA and YNFKEQ. The V and J ends lost 1 base and 6 bases, in that order; junction bases with no gene match: 11. This CDR3 is built from 18 residues. The CDR3: CASSQVGAGGLANSPLHF. Here the CDR3 DNA reads TGTGCCAGCAGCCAAGTGGGGGCAGGGGGCTTAGCTAATTCACCCCTCCACTTT.

The chain is built from TRBV6-4 and TRBJ2-7; TRBD2 agrees at 9 bases. With 6 bases clipped from V and 2 bases from J, the junction kept 8 bases outside the gene matches. The CDR3 runs 15 residues. The germline V gene has CDR1 MRHNA and CDR2 SNTAGT. In DNA, the CDR3 is TGTGCCAGCAGAGTAGCGGGGGAACACACCTACGAGCAGTACTTC. It specifies CASRVAGEHTYEQYF.

The V and J genes are TRBV18 and TRBJ1-1; maybe TRBD1 (6 bases). The CDR3 contains 16 residues. Germline assignment: CDR1 KGHSH and CDR2 LQKENI. The ends were cut back, 2 bases at V and 0 bases at J, with 13 bases in the middle. The CDR3 protein is CASSPGGAAMNTEAFF. The CDR3 coding sequence is TGTGCCAGCTCACCAGGGGGGGCAGCGATGAACACTGAAGCTTTCTTT.

The chain is built from TRBV24-1 and TRBJ1-2, with TRBD1 matching over 9 bases. The CDR3 length is 16 residues. Germline V gene data show CDR1 as KGHDR and CDR2 as SFDVKD. Trimming took 3 bases from V and 8 from J; bases not matched to a gene: 12. In nucleotides, the CDR3 is TGTGCCACCAGTGATGCCTCCCGGACAGGGGCGCGGGGCTACACCTTC. Translating gives CATSDASRTGARGYTF.

This clone was picked up many times. This chain joins TRBV7-9 and TRBJ1-5, with 7 bases that match TRBD1. Germline V gives CDR1 SEHNR, CDR2 FQNEAQ (reference sequence). The trim removed 3 bases at V and 5 bases at J, leaving 7 bases unmatched. CDR3 length: 15 residues. The CDR3 sequence: CASSLTGSGDQPQHF. DNA for the CDR3: TGTGCCAGCAGCTTGACAGGGTCGGGGGATCAGCCCCAGCATTTT.

The CDR3 region has the DNA TGCGCCAGCAGCCCCCGGGACAGCGAATACGAGCAGTACTTC. Protein product: CASSPRDSEYEQYF. The chain recombines TRBV4-1 with TRBJ2-7; 7 bases match TRBD1. V trimming: 4 bases; J trimming: 4 bases; junction bases outside the gene matches: 7. Germline V gene data show CDR1 as MGHRA and CDR2 as YSYEKL. The CDR3 sequence is 14 residues long.

CDR3 sequence: CASTYDGQGGGNTIYF. The CDR3 DNA reads as TGTGCCAGTACCTATGACGGACAGGGAGGTGGAAACACCATATATTTT. This chain uses TRBV19 with TRBJ1-3; the match to TRBD1 covers 8 bases. The CDR3 is made up of 16 amino acids. The germline gives CDR1 LNHDA, CDR2 SQIVND (reference sequence). J gave up 3 bases and V 7 bases, and 11 bases lay outside the gene matches.

The chain combines TRBV24-1 with TRBJ1-5; D is unresolved. V was cut by 4 bases and J by 3 bases, with 6 bases left in between. Germline V gene sequence: CDR1 KGHDR, CDR2 SFDVKD. The CDR3 is 13 residues long. The CDR3 DNA reads TGTGCCACCAGTGAAACATCCAATCAGCCCCAGCATTTT. Translation: CATSETSNQPQHF.

The table lists this clone with a count of one. The CDR3 loop is CASSVGRPYNSPLHF. The CDR3 coding sequence is TGTGCCAGCAGCGTAGGCAGGCCATATAATTCACCCCTCCACTTT. The rearrangement links TRBV9 to TRBJ1-6; D remains unclear. Germline CDR1 is SGDLS and CDR2 is YYNGEE. This CDR3 has 15 residues. V dropped 0 bases and J dropped 4 bases, with 8 bases sitting between them.

This clone was seen a handful of times. The chain recombines TRBV7-9 with TRBJ2-2; D might be TRBD1 (5 bases). Trimming shortened V by 5 bases and J by 4 bases, and 8 bases separated the two germline ends. Germline-derived CDR1 and CDR2 are SEHNR and FQNEAQ (reference sequence). CDR3 length: 13 amino acids. The CDR3: CASSLTVTGELFF. CDR3 nucleotides: TGTGCCAGCAGCCTGACAGTCACCGGGGAGCTGTTTTTT.

The chain uses TRBV24-1 and TRBJ2-2; TRBD1 agrees at 8 bases. CDR3 length: 15 amino acids. Unmatched junction bases numbered 2, after V lost 4 bases and J lost 2 bases. Germline V lookup: CDR1 KGHDR, CDR2 SFDVKD. The CDR3 here is CATSDPGGNTGELFF. In DNA form, the CDR3 reads TGTGCCACCAGTGACCCAGGGGGCAACACCGGGGAGCTGTTTTTT.